This T cell receptor (beta chain) was captured in a study of a mutant IDH1 vaccine in newly diagnosed glioma. About the study: Earlier care involved radiotherapy, temozolomide, or both, and the majority received both.

Only one count was recorded for this clone. The antigen is unknown. Described time point: baseline, week 1 (first vaccination visit). The treatment: pre-vaccination baseline after standard-of-care therapy. With V trimmed by 5 bases and J by 10 bases, 2 bases remained unmatched. Germline CDR1 is SNHLY and CDR2 is FYNNEI. The CDR3 is made up of 10 amino acids. The repertoire was sequenced with immunoSEQ multiplex PCR; TCRdb's copy has only in-frame clones and lacks some. Among tens of thousands of clones listed, approximately 80% were seen once. Study results and limitations: Of the patients, about 95% had vaccine-induced immune responses.

The receptor's source is a man aged 35 to 55 with glioma. Some clones in this sample may be carry-over from other donors' samples. The sequences come from PBMCs, collected from a glioma patient treated with radiotherapy, temozolomide or both. The chain is built from TRBV2 and TRBJ2-7; 7 bases match TRBD1. This CDR3 reads CASSRDRQYF. The CDR3 region has the DNA TGTGCCAGCAGTCGGGACAGACAGTACTTC. The variable domain in full, with the rest retrieved from reference TRBV2 and TRBJ2-7, is EPEVTQTPSHQVTQMGQEVILRCVPISNHLYFYWYRQILGQKVEFLVSFYNNEISEKSEIFDDQFSVERPDGSNFTLKIRSTKLEDSAMYFCASSRDRQYFGPGTRLTVT.